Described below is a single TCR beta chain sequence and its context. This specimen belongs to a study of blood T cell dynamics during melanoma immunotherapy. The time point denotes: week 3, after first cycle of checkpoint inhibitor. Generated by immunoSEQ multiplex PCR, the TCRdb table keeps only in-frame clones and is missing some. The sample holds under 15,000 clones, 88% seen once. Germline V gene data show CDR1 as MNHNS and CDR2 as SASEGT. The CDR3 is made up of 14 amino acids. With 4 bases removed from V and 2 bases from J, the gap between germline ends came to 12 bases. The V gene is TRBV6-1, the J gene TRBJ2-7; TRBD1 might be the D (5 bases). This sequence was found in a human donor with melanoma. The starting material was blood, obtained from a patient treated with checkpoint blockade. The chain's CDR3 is CASSGRTPPYEQYF. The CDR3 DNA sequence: TGTGCCAGCAGTGGAAGGACACCGCCCTACGAGCAGTACTTC.